This T cell receptor (beta chain) was recorded in a study of vaccination effects on CD4 cells after COVID-19. To note about this clone: The antigen is not known.

Using immunoSEQ multiplex PCR, the repertoire was profiled, and TCRdb retains in-frame clones only, with some absent. Of roughly 57,000 clones in the sample, approximately 73% are singletons; the top ten hold around 5.5%. Ahead of sequencing, the ViraFEST assay grew antigen-specific CD4+ T cells using viral peptide pools. Upon completion of 10 days in culture, CD4+ T cells were isolated. This person caught SARS-CoV-2 sometime from March to December 2020, and PCR testing confirmed the infection. Germline V gene sequence: CDR1 SNHLY, CDR2 FYNNEI. The CDR3 spans 16 residues. V shed 5 bases and J shed 4 bases, with 21 bases lying between them.

Sequenced here: CD4+ T cells from PBMCs cultured with HIV peptides, sampled before COVID-19 vaccination. Subset in this sample: HIV-1 Nef peptide pool negative control/reference culture. This clonotype originated in a human donor who had a prior SARS-CoV-2 infection. The genes are TRBV2 and TRBJ2-7; a possible D gene is TRBD2 (5 bases). In DNA form, the CDR3 reads TGTGCCAGCAGTCTAGCACCCAGACGCCTAGGTTACGAGCAGTACTTC. This gives the protein CASSLAPRRLGYEQYF. Full variable domain (missing parts from reference TRBV2 and TRBJ2-7): EPEVTQTPSHQVTQMGQEVILRCVPISNHLYFYWYRQILGQKVEFLVSFYNNEISEKSEIFDDQFSVERPDGSNFTLKIRSTKLEDSAMYFCASSLAPRRLGYEQYFGPGTRLTVT.